The present entry profiles one T cell receptor (beta chain) with its context. The antigen it binds to is not known. Per-base qualities were not stored, and no clone one base away is much larger. For the CD8 naive samples, CD45RO-negative cells were positively selected for CCR7, yielding a CD45RA+CCR7+ population from which TemRA cells were excluded. Healthy HIV-negative adults with no recently reported acute infections or vaccinations were included as donors. All donors were Caucasian adults living in Nashville, Tennessee, USA. Blood was obtained by leukapheresis, after which PBMCs were separated by Ficoll-Histopaque density gradient centrifugation and cryopreserved in liquid nitrogen vapor phase. Analytical flow cytometry was used to check the purity and quantity of each magnetically sorted T cell population. From each sorted fraction, genomic DNA was isolated and quantified by UV absorbance on a Nanodrop 2000c.

TCR CDR3 regions were amplified from genomic DNA by multiplex PCR using the deep immunoSEQ assay. Extracted genomic DNA from each cell subset was spread evenly across all wells of several immunoSEQ 96-well plates, with each plate serving as a replicate. For sorted subsets, each replicate PCR was loaded with 200 ng genomic DNA, equivalent to 30,000 or so T cell genomes. Purified libraries were quantified with a Qubit 3.0 fluorometer, sized on a Bioanalyzer 2100, and re-quantified with the KAPA Library Quantification kit. Every immunoSEQ 96-well plate was sequenced on a separate single-read 150-cycle Illumina NextSeq 550 flow cell. In the original analysis: Because the immunoSEQ output included only junctional sequences and no quality scores, the filtering could not be the same as the filtering used for full-length reads. To assign V/J genes and CDR3, sequences were annotated against IMGT germline references using PyIR, a Python wrapper for IgBLAST v1.9. Reads were filtered out if the reads had weak V/J assignments (E-value above 1e-6), no CDR3, stop codons, out-of-frame junctions, or ambiguous translated residues. A V3J clonotype was defined by an identical inferred V gene, J gene, and CDR3 amino acid sequence. Percentage overlap between repertoires was computed as shared unique clonotypes divided by the size of the smaller repertoire. Three approaches were used to assess repertoire richness: RTK rarefaction, the Chao1 estimator, and Recon v2.1 estimates of unobserved clonotypes. Generation probabilities for all TCRbeta clonotypes obtained by the gDNA method from a few donors were computed using OLGA. Entries here come from immuneACCESS through TCRdb and include only in-frame sequences with V and J called. Some clones fail to appear in such tables; in the studies checked, an unresolved V gene covers under half of the shortfall, and the cause of the remainder is unknown. From that table come the V and J calls and clone size; the DNA was used to work out D and trimming. This sample is represented by about 2.1 million clones; roughly 91% of them were singletons. The ten biggest clones cover roughly 1.8% of the sample.

The record originates from a study of shared clonotypes between healthy human individuals (dated by TCRdb to 2018 to 2020). Regarding the research as a whole: A few men and a couple of women, aged 18 to 49 years, made up the cohort. For each donor, CD4 naive and CD4 memory were each run on three plates, CD8 naive on two plates, and CD8 memory on one plate. To estimate repertoire size and how much clonotypes are shared between individuals, the study performed deep sequencing of blood TCR repertoires from a handful of healthy adults. Libraries were prepared and TCR repertoires were sequenced by different laboratories using diverse techniques, in order to increase sequencing depth and limit assay-specific biases. Each donor's leukapheresis produced roughly between roughly 0.94 and 9.5 billion PBMCs. The paper's findings and limits, for the study overall: Sampling was limited to blood, and TCR repertoires in tissue likely differ from TCR repertoires in blood. Compared with non-shared clonotypes, the clonotypes found in all four sorted-subset donors had higher generation probabilities. The small number of donors limited the genetic and exposure-history diversity represented. Pairwise subsampling led to the expectation that sequencing depth would affect the degree of clonotype sharing among donors. About 5% of naive CD4, approximately 3.7% of naive CD8, about 2.5% of memory CD4, and roughly 0.4% of memory CD8 clonotypes were shared across several donors. Even with the large sequencing depth, rarefaction of the sorted-subset datasets indicated that sequencing was incomplete. Larger estimated clonotype richness was generally found for naive subsets than for memory subsets.

Sequencing was done on a sample of naive CD8+ T cells from PBMCs. The cell subset or site label, read with the paper, signifies: CD45RA+CCR7+. This TCR derives from a man aged 18-30 years in good health. Some clones in this sample may be carry-over from other donors' samples.

Here is the DNA: TGTGCCAGCAGCTTAATCCTCGCACCCTCCGAGCAGTACTTC. It specifies CASSLILAPSEQYF. Here the chain combines TRBV7-9 and TRBJ2-7; the D gene is unclear. Trimming at the junction amounts to 2 bases on V and 6 bases on J, and the germline ends lie 14 bases apart. In the germline V gene (reference sequence), CDR1 corresponds to SEHNR and CDR2 to FQNEAQ. The CDR3 covers 14 residues, taking in both the cysteine and the phenylalanine. The retained sequence is limited to the CDR3, 42 bases, with the frame set at the first base.